The 2 T cell receptor beta chains presented below share a single source sample, sequenced in a study of T cells in Graves' hyperthyroidism and ophthalmopathy (dated by TCRdb to about 2019). The receptor library was made with multiplex PCR. TCRdb shows the sequencer as Illumina HiSeq 2000. TCR beta CDR3 regions were amplified from RNA transcripts. The TCR CDR3 was subjected to a first round of RT-PCR using the HTBI primer set and the Qiagen OneStep RT-PCR kit. The public reads were reanalyzed by TCRdb: fastp trimming at Q25, MiXCR alignment, in-frame beta chains only. Merged by CDR3 protein, the rows form single entries marked with the most common genes and DNA. For this sample the table gives nearly 600,000 distinct CDR3 sequences, of which around 13% were detected only once. Together, the top ten hold roughly 6.2% of the sample. The sample was blood. Source of these receptors: a woman aged 25 to 39 with Graves' hyperthyroidism that later progressed to Graves' ophthalmopathy.

This clonotype was seen more than once but under ten times. The V gene is TRBV5-4, the J gene TRBJ2-5; 11 positions match TRBD2. Germline loops: CDR1 SGHNT, CDR2 YYREEE (reference sequence). The CDR3 is 15 residues long. Trimming removed 4 bases from V and 1 base from J; junction bases left unmatched: 3. In nucleotides, the CDR3 is TGTGCCAGCAGCCCGACTAGCGGGACCCAAGAGACCCAGTACTTC. It yields the protein CASSPTSGTQETQYF. Full variable domain (rest looked up from reference TRBV5-4 and TRBJ2-5): ETGVTQSPTHLIKTRGQQVTLRCSSQSGHNTVSWYQQALGQGPQFIFQYYREEENGRGNFPPRFSGLQFPNYSSELNVNALELDDSALYLCASSPTSGTQETQYFGPGTRLLVL.

In this sample, this clonotype turned up many times. V is TRBV20-1 and J is TRBJ1-6; TRBD1 matches 8 bases. The germline CDR1 and CDR2 sequences are DFQATT and SNEGSKA (reference sequence). V shed 6 bases and J 3 bases; nucleotides not matched to a gene: 13. This CDR3 has 17 amino acids. This CDR3 is CSATGTGYSDYNSPLHF. CDR3 DNA: TGCAGTGCAACCGGGACAGGCTATTCCGACTATAATTCACCCCTCCACTTT.